These 7 T cell receptor beta chains came from one sample sequenced in a study. MiXCR was run by TCRdb on the 5' RACE reads, yielding one entry per CDR3 protein. This sample carries about 9,100 distinct CDR3 sequences, 60% of them seen once, and the ten largest clones take roughly 5.7%. The sequenced sample consisted of tumor-infiltrating memory CD4+ T cells sorted from the breast tumor. The sample's subset: memory CD4+ T cells, CD4+CD45RO+CD25-. The receptors were gathered from a female donor with breast cancer.

The chain combines TRBV5-1 with TRBJ2-3; D not certain. V lost 0 bases and J lost 3, with 2 bases in between. The CDR3 has 12 amino acids. Germline CDR1 reads SGHRS; CDR2 reads YFSETQ. CDR3: CASSLETDTQYF. The CDR3 region has the DNA TGCGCCAGCAGCTTGGAGACAGATACGCAGTATTTT.

In its sample, this clonotype is medium-sized. The rearrangement links TRBV4-1 to TRBJ2-5; 16 bases agree with TRBD2. This CDR3 comprises 19 residues. Losses at the gene ends were 3 bases for V and 0 bases for J; bases not matched to a gene: 7. Germline assignment: CDR1 MGHRA and CDR2 YSYEKL. The CDR3 coding sequence is TGCGCCAGCAGCCACCCGGGACTAGCGGGGGGGCCGAACCAAGAGACCCAGTACTTC. Encoded protein: CASSHPGLAGGPNQETQYF.

This clonotype came up a few times. The chain uses TRBV18 and TRBJ2-7, with D unclear. Germline V CDR1 and CDR2: KGHSH, LQKENI. V lost 5 bases, J lost 3 bases, and 17 bases lay in between. This CDR3 region has 15 residues. CDR3 in DNA: TGTGCCAGCTCAGGCACGGGCACTGACATCTACGAGCAGTACTTC. It translates to CASSGTGTDIYEQYF. Full variable domain (missing parts from reference TRBV18 and TRBJ2-7): NAGVMQNPRHLVRRRGQEARLRCSPMKGHSHVYWYRQLPEEGLKFMVYLQKENIIDESGMPKERFSAEFPKEGPSILRIQQVVRGDSAAYFCASSGTGTDIYEQYFGPGTRLTVT.

The sample holds a few counts of this clonotype. V is TRBV7-8 and J is TRBJ2-5; 8 bases agree with TRBD1. V shed 5 bases and J 1 base; nucleotides not matched to a gene: 6. This CDR3 comprises 15 residues. In germline, CDR1 is SGHVS, CDR2 FQNEAQ. The CDR3 coding sequence is TGTGCCAGCAGCCCAGACAGGGGAGGCCAAGAGACCCAGTACTTC. This gives the protein CASSPDRGGQETQYF.

The gene calls are TRBV20-1 and TRBJ1-5, with 7 bases lining up with TRBD1. Germline V gives CDR1 DFQATT, CDR2 SNEGSKA (reference sequence). The CDR3 length is 15 residues. Losses at the gene ends were 0 bases for V and 2 bases for J; bases not matched to a gene: 4. The CDR3 spells CSARDPDRGNQPQHF. The CDR3, as DNA: TGCAGTGCTAGAGATCCAGACAGGGGCAATCAGCCCCAGCATTTT.

This clonotype came up a few times. The J gene is TRBJ2-3, the V gene TRBV5-1; 13 bases map to TRBD2. This CDR3 spans 14 amino acids. Trimming took 4 bases from V and 6 from J; bases not matched to a gene: 2. Germline-derived CDR1 and CDR2 are SGHRS and YFSETQ. The CDR3 DNA reads as TGCGCCAGCAGCCTGGGACTAGCGGGGGATACGCAGTATTTT. Translation gives CASSLGLAGDTQYF. The entire variable domain, with the rest obtained from reference TRBV5-1 and TRBJ2-3, is as follows: KAGVTQTPRYLIKTRGQQVTLSCSPISGHRSVSWYQQTPGQGLQFLFEYFSETQRNKGNFPGRFSGRQFSNSRSEMNVSTLELGDSALYLCASSLGLAGDTQYFGPGTRLTVL.

V is TRBV5-1 and J is TRBJ2-1, with a tentative D call TRBD1 (5 bases). Germline-derived CDR1 and CDR2 are SGHRS and YFSETQ. Trimming took off 0 bases at V and 10 bases at J, with 11 bases between the two ends. This CDR3 contains 13 residues. This CDR3 is CASSLGQGWEQFF. CDR3 in DNA: TGCGCCAGCAGCTTGGGCCAGGGTTGGGAGCAGTTCTTC.